The 14 T cell receptor beta chains below were found in one sample sequenced in a study of T cell responses to AZD1222 COVID-19 vaccine. Data came from immunoSEQ multiplex PCR; TCRdb stores just in-frame clones and leaves some out. The table records under 150,000 clones, roughly 90% of them present only once. The specimen was peripheral blood, collected on day 0 of AZD1222 vaccination. Every receptor here comes from an adult in good health.

The chain is built from TRBV6-5 and TRBJ2-5; possibly TRBD2 for D (6 bases). The V gene lost 4 bases and the J gene lost 1 base, with 13 bases spanning the gap. The CDR3 spans 15 residues. Looked up from germline, CDR1 is MNHEY and CDR2 is SVGAGI. The CDR3 DNA reads as TGTGCCAGCAGTTTGGGCGGGACGACCCAAGAGACCCAGTACTTC. Protein sequence: CASSLGGTTQETQYF.

The rearrangement links TRBV7-2 to TRBJ2-5; 7 positions agree with TRBD1. Germline-derived CDR1 and CDR2 are SGHTA and FQGNSA. This CDR3 comprises 16 residues. V shed 5 bases and J 5 bases; nucleotides not matched to a gene: 14. Here the CDR3 DNA reads TGTGCCAGCAGCCCAGGAGCAGGGGGAAGGTGGGAGACCCAGTACTTC. Its protein product is CASSPGAGGRWETQYF.

This clone occurred once. The chain has TRBV4-1 and TRBJ2-5; 9 positions agree with TRBD2. CDR1 is MGHRA, CDR2 YSYEKL, per germline. The CDR3 covers 14 residues. Trimming removed 1 base from V and 4 bases from J; junction bases left unmatched: 1. Here the CDR3 reads CASSQGTSAETQYF. Written as DNA, the CDR3 is TGCGCCAGCAGCCAAGGGACTAGCGCAGAGACCCAGTACTTC.

V usage is TRBV12-3 or TRBV12-4 and J usage is TRBJ2-1; D gene ambiguous. The CDR3 length is 13 residues. The V end lost 3 bases, the J end lost 0 bases, and 3 bases lay between the germline ends. The DNA of the CDR3 is TGTGCCAGCAGTTTCAGCTCCTACAATGAGCAGTTCTTC. This codes for CASSFSSYNEQFF.

The chain combines TRBV30 with TRBJ1-1; D ambiguous. Per germline, CDR1 GTSNPN and CDR2 SVGIG (reference sequence). Trimming pared 8 bases from V and 1 base from J, leaving 8 bases between. The CDR3 consists of 11 residues. CDR3 nucleotides: TGTGCCCGCGGTTGGAACACTGAAGCTTTCTTT. Protein: CARGWNTEAFF.

The rearrangement joins TRBV9 to TRBJ1-2; TRBD1 matches 7 bases. This CDR3 contains 15 residues. V shed 0 bases and J 5 bases; nucleotides not matched to a gene: 7. Germline CDR1 and CDR2: SGDLS and YYNGEE. CDR3 region: CASSVDPQGIYGYTF. The CDR3 nucleotides read TGTGCCAGCAGCGTAGATCCACAGGGGATTTATGGCTACACCTTC.

This rearrangement joins TRBV6-1 to TRBJ1-1; D gene uncertain. Per the germline V gene, CDR1 is MNHNS and CDR2 is SASEGT. Deletions cut 4 bases from V and 7 bases from J, with 13 bases between. The CDR3 loop spans 13 amino acids. In nucleotides, the CDR3 is TGTGCCAGCAGTGTTGAAGGGTACGGTGAAGCTTTCTTT. Encoded protein: CASSVEGYGEAFF.

This chain joins TRBV4-2 and TRBJ1-5; no reliable D call. This CDR3 is built from 14 residues. Trimming stripped 0 bases from V and 5 bases from J, with 8 bases between. Germline assignment: CDR1 LGHNA and CDR2 YNFKEQ. The CDR3 protein is CASSQESRDQPQHF. DNA for the CDR3: TGTGCCAGCAGCCAAGAGTCACGCGATCAGCCCCAGCATTTT.

The chain is built from TRBV30 and TRBJ1-4; possible D gene TRBD1, 5 bases. V was pared by 4 bases and J by 7 bases, with 16 bases between. The CDR3 loop spans 14 amino acids. Germline V gene data show CDR1 as GTSNPN and CDR2 as SVGIG (reference sequence). The CDR3 sequence: CAWKRGPLGEKLFF. CDR3 nucleotide sequence: TGTGCCTGGAAGAGGGGACCCCTGGGTGAAAAACTGTTTTTT.

The chain joins TRBV27 to TRBJ2-7, with TRBD1 matching 7 bases. The V gene end was trimmed by 5 bases and the J gene end by 7 bases; junction bases not matched to a gene: 11. The CDR3 is 14 amino acids. Germline CDR1 reads MNHEY; CDR2 reads SMNVEV (reference sequence). CDR3 sequence (DNA): TGTGCCAGCAGTGTTCCGGGACAGCCTCGGGAGCAGTACTTC. It encodes CASSVPGQPREQYF.

The chain combines TRBV3-1 (or the pseudogene TRBV3-2) with TRBJ1-3, with a tentative D call TRBD1 (5 bases). This CDR3 has 15 residues. The germline V gene has CDR1 LGHDT and CDR2 YNNKEL (reference sequence). Trimming cost V 8 bases and J 9 bases, with 23 bases left between them. The CDR3 DNA follows: TGTGCCAGCTCCACCCGCCAGGGATGGGGAGGCACCATATATTTT. It yields the protein CASSTRQGWGGTIYF.

This chain connects TRBV30 to TRBJ1-3; D is uncertain. This CDR3 has 12 amino acids. The V end was cut by 3 bases, the J end by 3 bases, with 6 bases between. Per germline, CDR1 GTSNPN and CDR2 SVGIG (reference sequence). CDR3 nucleotide sequence: TGTGCCTGGAGGGCCGTTGGAAACACCATATATTTT. Protein: CAWRAVGNTIYF.

This rearrangement joins TRBV6-5 to TRBJ1-2; the D gene is possibly TRBD1 (6 bases). The CDR3 is 14 amino acids. Trimming shortened V by 8 bases and J by 1 base, and 14 bases separated the two germline ends. CDR1 is MNHEY, CDR2 SVGAGI, per germline. Here the CDR3 DNA reads TGTGCCAGCCGACCGGGACATGTTAACTATGGCTACACCTTC. Its protein product is CASRPGHVNYGYTF.

This chain connects TRBV2 to TRBJ1-2; maybe TRBD1 (6 bases). Germline CDR1 SNHLY, CDR2 FYNNEI. The germline V and J ends were trimmed by 5 bases and 5 bases, with 15 bases remaining between them. The CDR3 is made up of 14 amino acids. CDR3: CASSRPGEGYGYTF. The CDR3 region has the DNA TGTGCCAGCAGTCGTCCAGGGGAGGGGTATGGCTACACCTTC.